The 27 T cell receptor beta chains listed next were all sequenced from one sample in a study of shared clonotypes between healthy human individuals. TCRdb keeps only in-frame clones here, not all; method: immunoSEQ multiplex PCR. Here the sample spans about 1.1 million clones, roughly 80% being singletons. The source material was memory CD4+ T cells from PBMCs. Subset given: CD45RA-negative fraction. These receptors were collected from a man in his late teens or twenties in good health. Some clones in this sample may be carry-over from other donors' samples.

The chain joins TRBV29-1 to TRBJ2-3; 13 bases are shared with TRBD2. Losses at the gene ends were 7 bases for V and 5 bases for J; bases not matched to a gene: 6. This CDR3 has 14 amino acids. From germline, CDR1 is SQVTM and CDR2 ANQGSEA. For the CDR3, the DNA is TGCAGCGACCGGACTAGCGGGAGTGGAGATACGCAGTATTTT. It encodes CSDRTSGSGDTQYF.

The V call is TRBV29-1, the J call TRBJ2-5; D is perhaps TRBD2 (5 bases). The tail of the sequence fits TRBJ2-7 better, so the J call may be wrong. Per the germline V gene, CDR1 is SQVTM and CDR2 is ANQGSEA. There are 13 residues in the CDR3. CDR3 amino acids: CSVGRLAENEQYF. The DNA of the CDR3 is TGCAGCGTTGGCCGGCTAGCAGAAAACGAGCAGTACTTC.

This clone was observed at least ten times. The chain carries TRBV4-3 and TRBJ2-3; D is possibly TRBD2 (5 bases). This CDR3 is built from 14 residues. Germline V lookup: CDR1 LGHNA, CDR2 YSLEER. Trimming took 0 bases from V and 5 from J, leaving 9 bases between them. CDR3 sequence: CASSQEGRRDTQYF. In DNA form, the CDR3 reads TGCGCCAGCAGCCAAGAAGGGAGAAGAGATACGCAGTATTTT.

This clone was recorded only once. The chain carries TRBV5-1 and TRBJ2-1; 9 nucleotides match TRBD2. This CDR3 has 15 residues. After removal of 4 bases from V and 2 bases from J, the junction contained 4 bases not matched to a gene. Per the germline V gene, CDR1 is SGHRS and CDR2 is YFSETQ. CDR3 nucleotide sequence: TGCGCCAGCAGCGCGGGACTAGCTACCTACAATGAGCAGTTCTTC. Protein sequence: CASSAGLATYNEQFF.

The CDR3 is CASSESPSSQETQYF. The DNA of the CDR3 is TGCGCCAGCAGTGAGTCGCCTAGCAGTCAAGAGACCCAGTACTTC. This chain uses TRBV10-2 with TRBJ2-5; D perhaps matches TRBD2 (5 bases). V lost 0 bases and J lost 2, with 10 bases in between. Germline CDR1 reads WSHSY; CDR2 reads SAAADI. The CDR3 loop spans 15 amino acids.

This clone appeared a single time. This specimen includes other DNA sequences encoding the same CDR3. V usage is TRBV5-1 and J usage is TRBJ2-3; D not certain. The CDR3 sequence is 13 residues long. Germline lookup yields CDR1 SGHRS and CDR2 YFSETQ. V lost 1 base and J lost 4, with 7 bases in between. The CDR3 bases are TGCGCCAGCAGCTTGCAAGGCTCAGATACGCAGTATTTT. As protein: CASSLQGSDTQYF. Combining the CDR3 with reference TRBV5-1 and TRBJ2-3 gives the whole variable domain KAGVTQTPRYLIKTRGQQVTLSCSPISGHRSVSWYQQTPGQGLQFLFEYFSETQRNKGNFPGRFSGRQFSNSRSEMNVSTLELGDSALYLCASSLQGSDTQYFGPGTRLTVL.

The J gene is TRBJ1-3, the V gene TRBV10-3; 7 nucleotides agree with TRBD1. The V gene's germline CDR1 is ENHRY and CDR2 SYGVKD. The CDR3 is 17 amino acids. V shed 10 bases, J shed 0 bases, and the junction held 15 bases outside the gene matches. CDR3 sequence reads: CATRGFGGGDSGNTIYF. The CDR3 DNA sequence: TGTGCCACCAGGGGGTTTGGAGGGGGAGACTCTGGAAACACCATATATTTT.

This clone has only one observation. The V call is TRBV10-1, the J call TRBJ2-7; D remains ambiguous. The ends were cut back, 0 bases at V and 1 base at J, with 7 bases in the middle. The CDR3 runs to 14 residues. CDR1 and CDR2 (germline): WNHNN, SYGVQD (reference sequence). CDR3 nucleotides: TGCGCCAGCAGTGAGTCGGGCCAGTCCTACGAGCAGTACTTC. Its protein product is CASSESGQSYEQYF.

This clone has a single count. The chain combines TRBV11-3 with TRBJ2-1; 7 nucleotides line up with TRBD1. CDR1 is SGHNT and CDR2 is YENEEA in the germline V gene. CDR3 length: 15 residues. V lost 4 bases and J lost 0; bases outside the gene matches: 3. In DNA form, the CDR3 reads TGTGCCAGCAGCTCCAGGGGGAGCTCCTACAATGAGCAGTTCTTC. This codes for CASSSRGSSYNEQFF.

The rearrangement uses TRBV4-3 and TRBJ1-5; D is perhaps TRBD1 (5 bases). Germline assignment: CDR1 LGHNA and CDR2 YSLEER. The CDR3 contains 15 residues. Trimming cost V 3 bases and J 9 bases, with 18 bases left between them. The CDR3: CASSQTRDARVPQHF. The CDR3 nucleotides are TGCGCCAGCAGCCAGACACGGGACGCCCGGGTGCCCCAGCATTTT.

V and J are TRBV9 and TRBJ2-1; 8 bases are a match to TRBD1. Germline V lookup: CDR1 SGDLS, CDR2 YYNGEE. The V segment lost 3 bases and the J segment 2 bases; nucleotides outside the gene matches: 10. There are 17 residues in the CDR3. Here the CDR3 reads CASSGTGYRPTYNEQFF. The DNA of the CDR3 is TGTGCCAGCAGCGGGACAGGGTACCGCCCAACCTACAATGAGCAGTTCTTC.

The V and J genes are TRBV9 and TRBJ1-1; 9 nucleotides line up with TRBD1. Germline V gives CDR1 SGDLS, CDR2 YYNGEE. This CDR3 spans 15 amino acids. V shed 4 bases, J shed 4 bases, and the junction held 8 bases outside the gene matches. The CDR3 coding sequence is TGTGCCAGCAGCAGCCGGGACAGGGAGGTCACTGAAGCTTTCTTT. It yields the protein CASSSRDREVTEAFF.

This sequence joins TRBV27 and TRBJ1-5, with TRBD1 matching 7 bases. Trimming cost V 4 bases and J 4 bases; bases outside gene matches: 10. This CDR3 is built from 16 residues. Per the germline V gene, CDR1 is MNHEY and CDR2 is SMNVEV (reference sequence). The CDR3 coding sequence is TGTGCCAGCAGTTCAAACTGGGGACAGAAGAATCAGCCCCAGCATTTT. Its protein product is CASSSNWGQKNQPQHF.

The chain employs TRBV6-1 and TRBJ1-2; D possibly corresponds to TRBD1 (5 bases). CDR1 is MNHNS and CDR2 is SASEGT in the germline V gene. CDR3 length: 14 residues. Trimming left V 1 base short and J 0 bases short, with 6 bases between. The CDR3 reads CASSEVGANYGYTF. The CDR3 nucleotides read TGTGCCAGCAGTGAAGTAGGGGCTAACTATGGCTACACCTTC.

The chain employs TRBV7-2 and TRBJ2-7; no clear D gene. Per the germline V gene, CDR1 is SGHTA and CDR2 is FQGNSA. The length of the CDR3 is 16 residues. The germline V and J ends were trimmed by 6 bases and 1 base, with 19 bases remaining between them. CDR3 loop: CASSFSTGSPSYEQYF. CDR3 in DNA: TGTGCCAGCAGTTTCAGCACCGGGTCACCATCCTACGAGCAGTACTTC.

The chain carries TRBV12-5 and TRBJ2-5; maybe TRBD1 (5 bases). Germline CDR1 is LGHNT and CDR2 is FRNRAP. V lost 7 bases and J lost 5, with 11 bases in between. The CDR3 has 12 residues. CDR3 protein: CASAVTAETQYF. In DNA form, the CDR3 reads TGTGCTAGTGCCGTGACAGCCGAGACCCAGTACTTC.

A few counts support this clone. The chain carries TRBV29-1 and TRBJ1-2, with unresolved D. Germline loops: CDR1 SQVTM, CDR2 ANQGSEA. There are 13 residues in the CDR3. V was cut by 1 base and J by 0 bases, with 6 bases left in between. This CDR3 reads CSVEGSSNYGYTF. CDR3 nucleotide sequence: TGCAGCGTTGAAGGTTCATCTAACTATGGCTACACCTTC.

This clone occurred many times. CDR3: CASSQVTGVEKLFF. CDR3 DNA sequence: TGCGCCAGCAGCCAAGTGACAGGGGTTGAAAAACTGTTTTTT. The chain couples TRBV4-1 to TRBJ1-4; 8 bases fit TRBD1. This CDR3 spans 14 amino acids. With 1 base clipped from V and 7 bases from J, the junction kept 2 bases outside the gene matches. The V gene's germline CDR1 is MGHRA and CDR2 YSYEKL.

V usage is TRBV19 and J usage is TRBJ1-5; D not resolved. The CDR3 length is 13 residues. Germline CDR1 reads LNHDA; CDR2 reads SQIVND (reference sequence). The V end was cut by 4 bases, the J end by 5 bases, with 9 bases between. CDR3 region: CASSSPPYQPQHF. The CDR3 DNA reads TGTGCCAGTAGTAGCCCCCCCTATCAGCCCCAGCATTTT.

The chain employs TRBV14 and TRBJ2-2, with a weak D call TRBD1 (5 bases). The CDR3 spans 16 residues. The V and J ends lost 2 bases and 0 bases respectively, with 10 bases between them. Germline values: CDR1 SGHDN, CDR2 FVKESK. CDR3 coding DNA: TGTGCCAGCAGCCAATTTGCAGGGTCGAACACCGGGGAGCTGTTTTTT. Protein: CASSQFAGSNTGELFF.

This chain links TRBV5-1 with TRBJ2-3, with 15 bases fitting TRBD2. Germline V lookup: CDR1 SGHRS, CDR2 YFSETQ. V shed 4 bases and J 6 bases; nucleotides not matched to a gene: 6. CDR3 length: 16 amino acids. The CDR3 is CASSVGLAGGADTQYF. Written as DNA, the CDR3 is TGCGCCAGCAGCGTGGGACTAGCGGGAGGAGCTGATACGCAGTATTTT.

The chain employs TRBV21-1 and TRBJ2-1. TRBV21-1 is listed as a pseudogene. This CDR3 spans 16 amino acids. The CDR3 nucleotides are TGTGCCAGCACCTACAAGCCGGATCTCTCCTACAATGAGCAGTTCTTC. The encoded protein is CASTYKPDLSYNEQFF.

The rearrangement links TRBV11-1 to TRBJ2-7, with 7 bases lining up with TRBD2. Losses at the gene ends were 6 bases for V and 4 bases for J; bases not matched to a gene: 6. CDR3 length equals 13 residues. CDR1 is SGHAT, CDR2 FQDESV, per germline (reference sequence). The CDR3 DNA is TGTGCCAGCAGTTCAGACGGGGGGTACGAGCAGTACTTC. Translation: CASSSDGGYEQYF. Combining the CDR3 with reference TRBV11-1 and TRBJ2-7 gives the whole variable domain EAEVAQSPRYKITEKSQAVAFWCDPISGHATLYWYRQILGQGPELLVQFQDESVVDDSQLPKDRFSAERLKGVDSTLKIQPAELGDSAMYLCASSSDGGYEQYFGPGTRLTVT.

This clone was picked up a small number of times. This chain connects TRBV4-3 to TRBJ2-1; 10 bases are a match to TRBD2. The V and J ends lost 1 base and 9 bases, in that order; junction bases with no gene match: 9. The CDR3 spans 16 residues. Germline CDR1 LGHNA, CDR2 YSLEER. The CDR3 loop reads CASSQGSSGRKGEQFF. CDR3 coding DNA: TGCGCCAGCAGCCAAGGCTCTAGCGGGAGAAAGGGTGAGCAGTTCTTC.

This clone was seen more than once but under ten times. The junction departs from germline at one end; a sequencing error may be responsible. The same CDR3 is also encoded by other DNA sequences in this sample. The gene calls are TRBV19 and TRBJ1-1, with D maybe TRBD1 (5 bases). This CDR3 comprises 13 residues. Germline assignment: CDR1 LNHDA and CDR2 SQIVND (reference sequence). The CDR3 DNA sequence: TGTGCCAGTAGTTCAGGGCTCAACACTGAAGCATTCTTT. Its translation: CASSSGLNTEAFF.

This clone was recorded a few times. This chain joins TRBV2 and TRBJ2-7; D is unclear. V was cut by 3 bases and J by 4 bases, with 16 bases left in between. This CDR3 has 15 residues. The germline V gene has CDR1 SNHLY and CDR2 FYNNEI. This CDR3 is CASSDMATVGYEQYF. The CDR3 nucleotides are TGTGCCAGCAGTGATATGGCCACTGTGGGGTACGAGCAGTACTTC. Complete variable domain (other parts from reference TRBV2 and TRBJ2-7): EPEVTQTPSHQVTQMGQEVILRCVPISNHLYFYWYRQILGQKVEFLVSFYNNEISEKSEIFDDQFSVERPDGSNFTLKIRSTKLEDSAMYFCASSDMATVGYEQYFGPGTRLTVT.

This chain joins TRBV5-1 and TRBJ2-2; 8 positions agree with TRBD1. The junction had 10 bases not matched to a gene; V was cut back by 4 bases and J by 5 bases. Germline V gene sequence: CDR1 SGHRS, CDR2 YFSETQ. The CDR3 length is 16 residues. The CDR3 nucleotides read TGCGCCAGCAGCGGCTCCCCAGGGGGCTGGACCGGGGAGCTGTTTTTT. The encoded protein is CASSGSPGGWTGELFF.